This T cell receptor (beta chain) was identified during a study of CD8+ T cells in alopecia areata. For the study at large: Female C3H/HeJ mice aged roughly 7-11 weeks received skin from roughly 6-13-month-old C3H/HeJ donors with spontaneous alopecia. General observations from the study: Scalp samples also yield sequences of resident alphabeta T cells from normal skin. Researchers reported that TCR sharing among patients proved less clear than in mice, possibly HLA-linked.

The authors sorted pooled cutaneous lymph node cells using CD4, CD8alpha, NKG2D, NKG2ACE and other markers. The germline V and J ends were trimmed by 5 bases and 0 bases, with 7 bases remaining between them. The CDR3 totals 14 residues. Germline V gene data show CDR1 as MSHET and CDR2 as SYDVDS. cDNA serving as the sequencing template came from extracted, reverse transcribed RNA. Libraries were prepared by immunoSEQ multiplex PCR; TCRdb keeps only in-frame clonotypes and omits some of them. The sample has 290,000 or so clones, none seen only once. This clone was counted only a few times. No antigen is known for it. A clone one base away is much larger, so this may be a read error. All gene names here are mouse names. The read terminates 4 residues before the CDR3 end, so the remaining end is supplied by the germline J gene.

The specimen sequenced was CD4+ T cells sorted from a lymph node. The receptor comes from a C3H/HeJ mouse with alopecia areata. Mice of this strain are of MHC haplotype H2-k. The V call is TRBV29, the J call TRBJ2-2, with a possible D match to TRBD1 (6 bases). CDR3: CASSHRANTGQLYF. The part of the CDR3 DNA that was read is TGTGCTAGCAGTCACAGGGCAAACACCGGG. Using reference TRBV29 and TRBJ2-2 for the parts outside the CDR3, the full variable domain is DMKVTQMPRYLIKRMGENVLLECGQDMSHETMYWYRQDPGLGLQLIYISYDVDSNSEGDIPKGYRVSRKKREHFSLILDSAKTNQTSVYFCASSHRANTGQLYFGEGSKLTVL.